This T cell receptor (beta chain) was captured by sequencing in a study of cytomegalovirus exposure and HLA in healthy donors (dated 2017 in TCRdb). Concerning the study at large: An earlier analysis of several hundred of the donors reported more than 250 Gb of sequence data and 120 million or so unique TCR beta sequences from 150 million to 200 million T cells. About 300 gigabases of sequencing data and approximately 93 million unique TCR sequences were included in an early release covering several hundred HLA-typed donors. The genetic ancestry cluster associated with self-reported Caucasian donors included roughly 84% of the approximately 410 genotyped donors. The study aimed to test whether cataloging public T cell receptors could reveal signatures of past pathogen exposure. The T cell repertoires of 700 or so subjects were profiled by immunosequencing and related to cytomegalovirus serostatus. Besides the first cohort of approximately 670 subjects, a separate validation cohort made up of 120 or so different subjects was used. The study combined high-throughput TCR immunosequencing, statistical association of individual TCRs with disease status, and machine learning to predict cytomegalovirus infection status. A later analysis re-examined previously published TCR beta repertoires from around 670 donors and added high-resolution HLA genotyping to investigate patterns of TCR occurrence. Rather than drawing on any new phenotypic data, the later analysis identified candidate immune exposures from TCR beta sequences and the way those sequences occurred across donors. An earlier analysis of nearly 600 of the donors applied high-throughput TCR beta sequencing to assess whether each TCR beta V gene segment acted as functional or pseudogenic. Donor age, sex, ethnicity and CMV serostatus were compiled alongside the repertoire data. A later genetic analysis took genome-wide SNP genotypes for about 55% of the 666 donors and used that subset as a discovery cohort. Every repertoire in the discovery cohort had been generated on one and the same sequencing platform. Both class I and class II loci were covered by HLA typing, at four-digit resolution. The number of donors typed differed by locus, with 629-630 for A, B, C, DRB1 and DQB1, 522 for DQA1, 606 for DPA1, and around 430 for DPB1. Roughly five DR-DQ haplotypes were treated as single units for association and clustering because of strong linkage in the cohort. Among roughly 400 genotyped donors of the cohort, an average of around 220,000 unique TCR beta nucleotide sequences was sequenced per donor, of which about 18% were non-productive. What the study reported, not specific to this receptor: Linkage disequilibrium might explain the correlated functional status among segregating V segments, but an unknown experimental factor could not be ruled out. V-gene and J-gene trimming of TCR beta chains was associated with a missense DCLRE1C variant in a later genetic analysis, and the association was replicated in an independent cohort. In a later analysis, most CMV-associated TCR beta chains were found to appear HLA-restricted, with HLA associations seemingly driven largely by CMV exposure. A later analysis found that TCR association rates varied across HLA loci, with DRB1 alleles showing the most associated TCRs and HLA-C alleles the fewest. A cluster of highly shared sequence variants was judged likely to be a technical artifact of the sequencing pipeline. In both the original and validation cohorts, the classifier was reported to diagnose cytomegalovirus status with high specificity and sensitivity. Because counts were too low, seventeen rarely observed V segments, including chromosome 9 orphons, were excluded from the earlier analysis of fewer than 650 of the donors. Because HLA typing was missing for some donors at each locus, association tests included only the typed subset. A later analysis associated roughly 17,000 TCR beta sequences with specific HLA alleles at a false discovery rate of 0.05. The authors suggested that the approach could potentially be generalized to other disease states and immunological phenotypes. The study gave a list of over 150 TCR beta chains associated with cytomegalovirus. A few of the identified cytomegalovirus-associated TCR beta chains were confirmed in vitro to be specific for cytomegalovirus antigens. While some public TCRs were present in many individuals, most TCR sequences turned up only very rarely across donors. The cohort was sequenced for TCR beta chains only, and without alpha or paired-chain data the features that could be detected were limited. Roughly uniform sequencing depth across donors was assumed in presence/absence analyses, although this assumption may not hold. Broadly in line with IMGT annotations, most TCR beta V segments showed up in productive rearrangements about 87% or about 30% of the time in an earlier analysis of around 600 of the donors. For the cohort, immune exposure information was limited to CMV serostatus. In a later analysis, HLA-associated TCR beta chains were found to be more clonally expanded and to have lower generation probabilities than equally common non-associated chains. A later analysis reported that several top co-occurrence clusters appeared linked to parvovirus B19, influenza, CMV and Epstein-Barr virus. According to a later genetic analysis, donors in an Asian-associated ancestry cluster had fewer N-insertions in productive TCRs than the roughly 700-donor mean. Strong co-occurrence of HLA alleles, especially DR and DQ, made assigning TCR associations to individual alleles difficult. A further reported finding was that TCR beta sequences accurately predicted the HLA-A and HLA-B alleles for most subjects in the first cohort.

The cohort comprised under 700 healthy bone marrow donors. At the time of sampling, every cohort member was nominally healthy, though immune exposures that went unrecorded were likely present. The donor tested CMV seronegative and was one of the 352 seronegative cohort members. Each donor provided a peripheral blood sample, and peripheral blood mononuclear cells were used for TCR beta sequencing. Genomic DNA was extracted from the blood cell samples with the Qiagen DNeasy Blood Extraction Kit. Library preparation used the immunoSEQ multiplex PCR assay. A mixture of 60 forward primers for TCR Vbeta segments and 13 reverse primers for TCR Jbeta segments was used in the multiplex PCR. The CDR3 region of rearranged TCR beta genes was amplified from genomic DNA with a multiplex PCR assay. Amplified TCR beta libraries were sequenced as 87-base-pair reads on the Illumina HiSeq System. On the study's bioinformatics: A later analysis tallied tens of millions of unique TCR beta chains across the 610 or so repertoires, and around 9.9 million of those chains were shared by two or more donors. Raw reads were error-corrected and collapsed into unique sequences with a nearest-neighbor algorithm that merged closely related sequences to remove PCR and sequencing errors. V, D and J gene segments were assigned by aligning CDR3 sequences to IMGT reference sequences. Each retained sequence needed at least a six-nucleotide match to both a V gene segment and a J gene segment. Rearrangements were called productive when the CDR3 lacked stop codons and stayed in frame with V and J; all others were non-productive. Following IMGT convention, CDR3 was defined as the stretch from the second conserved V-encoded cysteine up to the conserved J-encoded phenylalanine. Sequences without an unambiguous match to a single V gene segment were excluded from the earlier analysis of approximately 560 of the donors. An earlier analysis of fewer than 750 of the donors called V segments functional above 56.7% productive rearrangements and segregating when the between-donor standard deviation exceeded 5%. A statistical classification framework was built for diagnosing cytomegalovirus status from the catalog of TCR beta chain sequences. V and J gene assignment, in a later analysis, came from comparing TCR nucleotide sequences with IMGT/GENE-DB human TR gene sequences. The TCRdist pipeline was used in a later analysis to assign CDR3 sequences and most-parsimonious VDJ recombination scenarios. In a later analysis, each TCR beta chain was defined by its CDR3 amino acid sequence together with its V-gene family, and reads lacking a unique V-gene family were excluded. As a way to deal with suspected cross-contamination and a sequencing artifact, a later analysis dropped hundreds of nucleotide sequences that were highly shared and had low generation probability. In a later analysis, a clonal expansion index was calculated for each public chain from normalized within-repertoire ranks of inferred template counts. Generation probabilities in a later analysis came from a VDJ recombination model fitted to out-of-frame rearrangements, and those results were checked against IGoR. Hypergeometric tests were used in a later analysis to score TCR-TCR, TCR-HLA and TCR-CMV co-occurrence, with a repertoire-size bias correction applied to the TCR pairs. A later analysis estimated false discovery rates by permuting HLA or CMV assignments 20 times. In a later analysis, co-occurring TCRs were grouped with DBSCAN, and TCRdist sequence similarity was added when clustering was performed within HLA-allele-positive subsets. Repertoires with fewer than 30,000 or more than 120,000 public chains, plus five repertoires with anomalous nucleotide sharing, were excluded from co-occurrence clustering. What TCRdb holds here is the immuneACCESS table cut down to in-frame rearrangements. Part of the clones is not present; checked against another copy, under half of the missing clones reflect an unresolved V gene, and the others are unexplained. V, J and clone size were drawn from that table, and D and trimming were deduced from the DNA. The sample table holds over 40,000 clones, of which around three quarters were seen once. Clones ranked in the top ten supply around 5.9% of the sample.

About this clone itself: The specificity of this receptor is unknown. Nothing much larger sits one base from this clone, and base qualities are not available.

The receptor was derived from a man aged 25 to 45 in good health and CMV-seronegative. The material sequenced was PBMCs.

The CDR3 protein: CASSLTGGNEQFF. The nucleotides read TGTGCCAGCAGCCTGACAGGGGGCAATGAGCAGTTCTTC. The rearrangement joined TRBV27 to TRBJ2-1, with 9 bases matching TRBD1. CDR1 and CDR2, looked up from the germline V gene (reference sequence), are MNHEY and SMNVEV. From the cysteine up to the phenylalanine, the CDR3 has a length of 13 residues. Only the CDR3 portion is preserved as DNA: 39 bases, with reading frame beginning at the first base. Relative to germline, V is missing 6 bases and J is missing 6 bases, with 3 bases of the junction outside any gene match.